One sample yielded the 8 T cell receptor beta chains listed below, sequenced in a study of cytomegalovirus exposure and HLA in healthy donors. Primers included in the PCR were 60 Vbeta and 13 Jbeta primers. Clones were read by immunoSEQ multiplex PCR, and TCRdb kept only the in-frame ones, dropping some. The table has approximately 160,000 clones, 65% to 80% seen once; the top ten hold around 3%. Specimen: PBMCs. These receptors were taken from a woman aged 40 to 50 in good health and CMV-seropositive.

This chain joins TRBV30 and TRBJ1-1; possible D gene TRBD1, 6 bases. The CDR3 has 16 amino acids. V lost 0 bases, J lost 1 base, and 15 bases lay in between. Germline V gene sequence: CDR1 GTSNPN, CDR2 SVGIG (reference sequence). The CDR3 DNA reads TGTGCCTGGAGTGTTTCAGGGGTGACAAGGAACACTGAAGCTTTCTTT. This encodes CAWSVSGVTRNTEAFF.

This clone was picked up one time. This sequence joins TRBV12-5 and TRBJ2-3; 12 bases match TRBD1. CDR3 length: 15 amino acids. The J segment lost 5 bases and the V segment lost 4 bases, leaving 4 bases of the junction unmatched. Germline lookup yields CDR1 LGHNT and CDR2 FRNRAP. In DNA, the CDR3 is TGTGCTAGTGGTTGGGACAGGGGGCCTATAGATACGCAGTATTTT. It yields the protein CASGWDRGPIDTQYF.

The rearrangement links TRBV11-2 to TRBJ2-1; no clear D. Germline V gene sequence: CDR1 SGHAT, CDR2 FQNNGV. The CDR3 length is 14 residues. The V gene lost 1 base and the J gene lost 0 bases, with 4 bases spanning the gap. The CDR3 region has the DNA TGTGCCAGCAGCTTAGGGAGCTCCTACAATGAGCAGTTCTTC. Its protein is CASSLGSSYNEQFF.

Notes on this clone: The sample carries other DNA sequences with the same CDR3. The chain couples TRBV5-6 to TRBJ1-5, with D perhaps matching TRBD1 (6 bases). This CDR3 is built from 14 residues. Trimming stripped 2 bases from V and 0 bases from J, with 6 bases between. From germline, CDR1 is SGHDT and CDR2 YYEEEE. The CDR3 region is CASSLQGSNQPQHF. For the CDR3, the DNA is TGTGCCAGCAGCTTACAGGGTAGCAATCAGCCCCAGCATTTT. Full variable domain (missing parts from reference TRBV5-6 and TRBJ1-5): DAGVTQSPTHLIKTRGQQVTLRCSPKSGHDTVSWYQQALGQGPQFIFQYYEEEERQRGNFPDRFSGHQFPNYSSELNVNALLLGDSALYLCASSLQGSNQPQHFGDGTRLSIL.

This clone was observed a handful of times. This sequence joins TRBV27 and TRBJ2-1; TRBD1 is a possible D gene (6 bases). This CDR3 has 15 amino acids. Germline loops: CDR1 MNHEY, CDR2 SMNVEV (reference sequence). Deletions cut 4 bases from V and 3 bases from J, with 13 bases between. This chain's CDR3 is CASSSPGQIYNEQFF. For the CDR3, the DNA is TGTGCCAGCAGTTCTCCGGGACAAATCTACAATGAGCAGTTCTTC.

The rearrangement joins TRBV9 to TRBJ2-7, with TRBD1 matching over 8 bases. The CDR3 is made up of 15 amino acids. Germline V CDR1 and CDR2: SGDLS, YYNGEE. V shed 3 bases, J shed 2 bases, and the junction held 7 bases outside the gene matches. DNA of the CDR3: TGTGCCAGCAGCGCCGGCGAGACAGGGGCCTACGAGCAGTACTTC. Amino acids: CASSAGETGAYEQYF.

V gene TRBV21-1 combines with J gene TRBJ2-7; TRBD2 was called by the table and not checked on the DNA. TRBV21-1 is an annotated pseudogene. CDR3 length: 15 residues. CDR3 sequence: CASSLAGGRPYEQYF. The DNA for the CDR3 is TGTGCCAGCAGTTTAGCGGGAGGGCGCCCCTACGAGCAGTACTTC.

The V gene is TRBV7-2, the J gene TRBJ2-7, with 8 nucleotides matching TRBD2. V was pared by 5 bases and J by 1 base, with 19 bases of the junction left unmatched. Germline values: CDR1 SGHTA, CDR2 FQGNSA. This CDR3 has 19 amino acids. CDR3 sequence (DNA): TGTGCCAGCAGCCTCCACGCGGGGCGGGGGGCCCCCTTATCCTACGAGCAGTACTTC. Its protein is CASSLHAGRGAPLSYEQYF.